The 26 T cell receptor beta chains given below trace back to one sample, sequenced in a study of shared clonotypes between healthy human individuals. Sequencing used immunoSEQ multiplex PCR; TCRdb keeps in-frame clones, though not all of them. The sample lists about 820,000 clones, about 91% occurring once. Selected positively for CCR7 and CD45RO-negative, naive CD8 cells excluded terminally differentiated effector memory CD45RA+ cells. The sequenced sample was naive CD8+ T cells sorted from blood. The receptors derive from a man between 25 and 39 years old in good health.

J is TRBJ2-7 and V is TRBV4-1, with unresolved D. CDR1 MGHRA and CDR2 YSYEKL come from the germline V gene. The CDR3 runs to 14 residues. The V end lost 3 bases, the J end lost 0 bases, and 9 bases lay between the germline ends. This CDR3 is CASSHSSDSYEQYF. The CDR3 DNA is TGCGCCAGCAGCCATTCCTCGGACTCCTACGAGCAGTACTTC.

This clone was seen a few times. The V and J genes are TRBV10-2 and TRBJ1-1, with D maybe TRBD1 (5 bases). The CDR3 sequence is 13 residues long. Germline loops: CDR1 WSHSY, CDR2 SAAADI. V was cut by 2 bases and J by 3 bases, with 7 bases left in between. The CDR3 bases are TGCGCCAGCAGTGAGATACAGGACACTGAAGCTTTCTTT. It specifies CASSEIQDTEAFF.

The table lists this clone with a count of one. This chain links TRBV4-1 with TRBJ2-2; maybe TRBD2 (6 bases). CDR3 length: 16 residues. CDR1 is MGHRA, CDR2 YSYEKL, per germline. V was pared by 4 bases and J by 1 base, with 13 bases between. CDR3 loop: CASSPFGEVNTGELFF. DNA for the CDR3: TGCGCCAGCAGCCCTTTTGGGGAGGTGAACACCGGGGAGCTGTTTTTT.

The V and J genes are TRBV9 and TRBJ2-1, with 7 bases identical to TRBD2. CDR3 length: 16 residues. V dropped 4 bases and J dropped 10; count of bases not matched to a gene: 17. Germline V gene sequence: CDR1 SGDLS, CDR2 YYNGEE. The CDR3 DNA follows: TGTGCCAGCAGCCTTCGCGATGGCGGGAGACTGGGCGAGCAGTTCTTC. It yields the protein CASSLRDGGRLGEQFF.

In its sample, this clone was seen once. This chain links TRBV27 with TRBJ2-5; 13 bases match TRBD2. J was trimmed by 5 bases and V by 5 bases; bases with no gene match: 5. Germline V gene data show CDR1 as MNHEY and CDR2 as SMNVEV (reference sequence). The CDR3 runs to 15 residues. Here the CDR3 DNA reads TGTGCCAGCAGTCCTGGACTAGCGGGAGCCGAGACCCAGTACTTC. Encoded protein: CASSPGLAGAETQYF.

CDR3 sequence: CASSSQLLEAFF. The CDR3 region has the DNA TGTGCCAGCAGCTCACAGCTATTGGAAGCTTTCTTT. The chain links TRBV6-5 to TRBJ1-1; D gene unclear. V was pared by 6 bases and J by 8 bases, with 13 bases between. Germline loops: CDR1 MNHEY, CDR2 SVGAGI. The CDR3 contains 12 residues.

In its sample, this clone was seen once. The chain recombines TRBV4-1 with TRBJ2-7, with D unresolved. From germline, CDR1 is MGHRA and CDR2 YSYEKL. The CDR3 runs 12 residues. Trimming removed 4 bases at V and 6 bases at J, with 10 bases between. The CDR3: CASSLSNSEQYF. CDR3 coding DNA: TGCGCCAGCAGCCTTAGCAATAGCGAGCAGTACTTC.

The V and J genes are TRBV7-9 and TRBJ1-2; perhaps TRBD1 as D (6 bases). Germline CDR1 and CDR2: SEHNR and FQNEAQ (reference sequence). V gave up 4 bases and J gave up 4 bases, with 19 bases separating them. This CDR3 spans 16 amino acids. CDR3 bases: TGTGCCAGCAGCTCGTCTGCGGGCAGGGACACCTATGGCTACACCTTC. As protein: CASSSSAGRDTYGYTF.

Many counts were recorded for this clone. The V call is TRBV6-1, the J call TRBJ2-3; 7 positions match TRBD2. The CDR3 loop spans 15 amino acids. V trimming: 5 bases; J trimming: 3 bases; junction bases outside the gene matches: 8. Per the germline V gene, CDR1 is MNHNS and CDR2 is SASEGT. CDR3: CASSSGLAVTDTQYF. The CDR3 coding sequence is TGTGCCAGCAGTTCGGGCCTAGCGGTTACAGATACGCAGTATTTT.

The chain is built from TRBV28 and TRBJ2-5; 11 bases match TRBD1. The junction had 13 bases not matched to a gene; V was cut back by 10 bases and J by 3 bases. This CDR3 is 16 amino acids long. Looked up from germline, CDR1 is MDHEN and CDR2 is SYDVKM. CDR3 in DNA: TGTGCCATATGGCAGGCGGGACAGGGGGAAAAAGAGACCCAGTACTTC. It encodes CAIWQAGQGEKETQYF.

This clone was counted a single time. The chain combines TRBV25-1 with TRBJ1-3, with D maybe TRBD1 (6 bases). The CDR3 totals 15 residues. Germline V lookup: CDR1 MGHDK, CDR2 SYGVNS. Trimming removed 4 bases at V and 3 bases at J, with 13 bases between. The CDR3 is CASSGKDRLGNTIYF. The DNA for the CDR3 is TGTGCCAGCAGTGGTAAGGACAGACTTGGAAACACCATATATTTT.

The chain carries TRBV9 and TRBJ2-5; TRBD2 matches 7 bases. The CDR3 loop spans 14 amino acids. V lost 3 bases to trimming and J lost 1 base; unmatched junction nucleotides: 3. The germline CDR1 and CDR2 sequences are SGDLS and YYNGEE. The CDR3 loop is CASSGLAVQETQYF. CDR3 nucleotides: TGTGCCAGCAGCGGCCTAGCGGTCCAAGAGACCCAGTACTTC.

V is TRBV7-8 and J is TRBJ1-2; 8 bases match TRBD1. Germline V gives CDR1 SGHVS, CDR2 FQNEAQ. The V segment lost 5 bases and the J segment 8 bases; nucleotides outside the gene matches: 13. CDR3 length: 15 residues. DNA for the CDR3: TGTGCCAGCAGCACGACCGGGACAGGATTCGGCGGCTACACCTTC. It translates to CASSTTGTGFGGYTF.

This clone is a singleton in its sample. The chain combines TRBV7-6 with TRBJ2-1, with 9 bases lining up with TRBD1. CDR3 size: 15 residues. Germline CDR1 SGHVS, CDR2 FNYEAQ. Losses at the gene ends were 4 bases for V and 5 bases for J; bases not matched to a gene: 6. The CDR3 nucleotides are TGTGCCAGCAGCTCCCCCGGGACAGGGCACAATGAGCAGTTCTTC. This gives the protein CASSSPGTGHNEQFF.

In DNA form, the CDR3 reads TGCGCCAGCAGTCAAGATCTCCGGGGTGGCTACACCTTC. This gives the protein CASSQDLRGGYTF. This chain connects TRBV23-1 to TRBJ1-2, with unresolved D. TRBV23-1 counts as an open reading frame of uncertain function. The V end was cut by 2 bases, the J end by 7 bases, with 11 bases between. This CDR3 contains 13 residues.

The chain is built from TRBV4-1 and TRBJ2-7; D uncertain. V lost 0 bases and J lost 1, with 16 bases in between. Germline V CDR1 and CDR2: MGHRA, YSYEKL. The length of the CDR3 is 17 residues. CDR3 region: CASSQERNNFMSYEQYF. CDR3 DNA: TGCGCCAGCAGCCAAGAGCGTAACAACTTTATGTCCTACGAGCAGTACTTC.

Concerning this clone: The same CDR3 also results from other DNA sequences found in this sample. The chain joins TRBV7-9 to TRBJ2-7; 9 nucleotides agree with TRBD2. Per the germline V gene, CDR1 is SEHNR and CDR2 is FQNEAQ (reference sequence). The CDR3 spans 15 residues. Unmatched junction bases numbered 3, after V lost 1 base and J lost 2 bases. Here the CDR3 DNA reads TGTGCCAGCAGCTTAGTTGCGGGAGGGCCCTACGAGCAGTACTTC. Translating it yields CASSLVAGGPYEQYF.

The rearrangement joins TRBV6-5 to TRBJ1-1; a weak D match, TRBD1 (6 bases). The V gene's germline CDR1 is MNHEY and CDR2 SVGAGI. The CDR3 is 14 amino acids. Trimming removed 5 bases at V and 4 bases at J, with 14 bases between. The CDR3 loop is CASSPGGAVTEAFF. The DNA for the CDR3 is TGTGCCAGCAGTCCCGGGGGGGCGGTCACTGAAGCTTTCTTT.

A word on this clone: Other DNA variants within this sample encode the same CDR3. V is TRBV6-5 and J is TRBJ2-1; unclear D gene. The V gene's germline CDR1 is MNHEY and CDR2 SVGAGI. CDR3 size: 15 residues. Trimming removed 0 bases from V and 0 bases from J, with 6 bases in between. The CDR3 sequence is CASSYSRSSYNEQFF. The CDR3 DNA sequence: TGTGCCAGCAGTTACTCTAGGAGCTCCTACAATGAGCAGTTCTTC.

This chain links TRBV5-6 with TRBJ2-7, with a possible D match to TRBD1 (5 bases). This CDR3 has 14 amino acids. Per germline, CDR1 SGHDT and CDR2 YYEEEE. The germline V and J ends were trimmed by 4 bases and 3 bases, with 14 bases remaining between them. The DNA for the CDR3 is TGTGCCAGCAGCACCTCGACAGAATACTACGAGCAGTACTTC. It codes for CASSTSTEYYEQYF.

The chain is built from TRBV7-9 and TRBJ2-7, with a weak D call TRBD2 (5 bases). Trimming pared 6 bases from V and 5 bases from J, leaving 29 bases between. The CDR3 runs 18 residues. Germline V gene data show CDR1 as SEHNR and CDR2 as FQNEAQ (reference sequence). This CDR3 is CASRSPARDDGGMDEQYF. Written as DNA, the CDR3 is TGTGCCAGCAGATCCCCCGCGCGCGACGATGGAGGTATGGACGAGCAGTACTTC.

The genes are TRBV6-1 and TRBJ1-5; D gene ambiguous. Germline V gene data show CDR1 as MNHNS and CDR2 as SASEGT. There are 15 residues in the CDR3. V lost 2 bases, J lost 2 bases, and 10 bases lay in between. Here the CDR3 reads CASSEQAYGNQPQHF. CDR3 DNA: TGTGCCAGCAGTGAACAGGCCTACGGCAATCAGCCCCAGCATTTT.

V usage is TRBV7-9 and J usage is TRBJ2-7; D is perhaps TRBD2 (5 bases). Germline V lookup: CDR1 SEHNR, CDR2 FQNEAQ (reference sequence). The ends were cut back, 5 bases at V and 3 bases at J, with 14 bases in the middle. CDR3 length: 14 amino acids. The CDR3 DNA sequence: TGTGCCAGCAGCGCCCCAGAGGGAGACTACGAGCAGTACTTC. Translating it yields CASSAPEGDYEQYF.

The chain combines TRBV28 with TRBJ2-7; 9 bases are a match to TRBD1. Trimming took 5 bases from V and 3 from J; bases not matched to a gene: 11. This CDR3 is 16 amino acids long. Germline CDR1 reads MDHEN; CDR2 reads SYDVKM. This CDR3 reads CASSARRGQGFYEQYF. The CDR3 DNA sequence: TGTGCCAGCAGTGCCCGCCGAGGACAGGGGTTCTACGAGCAGTACTTC.

The CDR3 DNA follows: TGTGCCAGCAAACAATCAGGGGAAAGGGGCTACACCTTC. Translated: CASKQSGERGYTF. The chain recombines TRBV5-6 with TRBJ1-2, with D perhaps TRBD1 (6 bases). V lost 6 bases to trimming and J lost 8 bases, with 17 bases between them. Germline CDR1 and CDR2: SGHDT and YYEEEE. CDR3 length: 13 residues.

CDR3 sequence reads: CASSYLGATYEQYF. CDR3 in DNA: TGTGCCAGCAGTTACTTGGGGGCTACCTACGAGCAGTACTTC. The rearrangement uses TRBV6-5 and TRBJ2-7; D is possibly TRBD1 (6 bases). Deletions cut 1 base from V and 2 bases from J, with 9 bases between. CDR1 MNHEY and CDR2 SVGAGI come from the germline V gene. The CDR3 runs to 14 residues.